This TCR beta chain was sequenced in a study of patients and donors after allogeneic stem cell transplantation. One entry per CDR3 protein results from TCRdb running MiXCR on the RT-PCR reads. The sample lists about 200,000 distinct CDR3 sequences, 35% to 50% occurring once. This clonotype has at least ten counts. V lost 5 bases to trimming and J lost 1 base, with 11 bases between them. The CDR3 extends over 14 amino acids. Germline CDR1 reads SNHLY; CDR2 reads FYNNEI. Source material: blood, either unsorted or a sorted T cell fraction (not recorded which). The clonotype was recovered from a human donor who was either an allogeneic HSCT recipient or a stem cell or donor lymphocyte infusion donor (not recorded which). It is not recorded whose cells these are; they may come from a transplant donor. The V and J genes are TRBV2 and TRBJ1-1; the D is unclear. The CDR3, as DNA: TGTGCCAGCAGTCTTTCCGGAGCGAACACTGAAGCTTTCTTT. This codes for CASSLSGANTEAFF.